The next 3 T cell receptor beta chains were all read from a single sample in a study of T cells after posttransplantation cyclophosphamide. The table came from immunoSEQ multiplex PCR; TCRdb's copy has only in-frame clones and leaves some out. The sample shows some 38,000 clones, no singletons; the ten largest hold about 2.3%. Sequencing used PBMCs. Receptors were obtained from a man aged 50 to 59 in good health, CMV-negative, and a related stem cell transplant donor.

This clone was seen at least ten times. V and J are TRBV10-2 and TRBJ1-2; tentative D call: TRBD1 (6 bases). The CDR3 totals 15 residues. V lost 6 bases and J lost 3, with 17 bases in between. Germline lookup yields CDR1 WSHSY and CDR2 SAAADI. CDR3 region: CASSPTDRNYYGYTF. In nucleotides, the CDR3 is TGCGCCAGCAGCCCCACTGACAGGAACTACTATGGCTACACCTTC.

This clone has a count of ten or more. This rearrangement joins TRBV4-1 to TRBJ2-2; 11 nucleotides line up with TRBD2. Germline V gene data show CDR1 as MGHRA and CDR2 as YSYEKL. Germline trimming cut 6 bases from V and 6 bases from J; bases unmatched to any gene: 12. The CDR3 is 17 amino acids. The DNA for the CDR3 is TGCGCCAGCAGAATAGCGGGAGGGGTTTCACTTGCCGGGGAGCTGTTTTTT. It specifies CASRIAGGVSLAGELFF.

In this sample, this clone turned up many times. The CDR3 protein is CASSLQGALTEAFF. CDR3 coding DNA: TGTGCCAGCAGCTTACAGGGGGCGTTAACTGAAGCTTTCTTT. The rearrangement links TRBV7-2 to TRBJ1-1; TRBD1 matches 8 bases. Trimming cost V 2 bases and J 5 bases; bases outside gene matches: 4. Germline CDR1 SGHTA, CDR2 FQGNSA. The CDR3 contains 14 residues.